These 5 T cell receptor beta chains were sequenced from one sample in a study of blood T cells in healthy people across ages. Sample-barcoded 5' priming and a J-beta primer mix drove a second PCR of roughly 6 to 12 cycles. TCRdb re-derived calls from the 5' RACE reads in MiXCR, one entry per CDR3 protein. The sample includes around 2 million distinct CDR3 sequences, about two fifths of them seen just once. Material: blood. The receptors derive from a human donor in good health.

This clonotype came up many times. The chain couples TRBV29-1 to TRBJ2-1; 15 nucleotides align to TRBD2. This CDR3 is 16 amino acids long. Losses at the gene ends were 3 bases for V and 3 bases for J; bases not matched to a gene: 3. The germline V gene has CDR1 SQVTM and CDR2 ANQGSEA. The CDR3 region is CSVEGLAGGLYNEQFF. CDR3 in DNA: TGCAGCGTTGAGGGACTAGCGGGGGGCCTCTACAATGAGCAGTTCTTC.

This clonotype was recorded many times. This chain joins TRBV6-4 and TRBJ2-3; the match to TRBD2 covers 8 bases. Trimming cost V 3 bases and J 1 base; bases outside gene matches: 0. The CDR3 has 14 amino acids. The germline V gene encodes CDR1 MRHNA and CDR2 SNTAGT. The CDR3 DNA is TGTGCCAGCAGTGAAGCGGGGGGCACAGATACGCAGTATTTT. Protein sequence: CASSEAGGTDTQYF.

The rearrangement joins TRBV6-1 to TRBJ2-1, with TRBD1 matching 8 bases. V was clipped by 6 bases and J by 4 bases; unmatched bases: 14. The length of the CDR3 is 17 residues. In germline, CDR1 is MNHNS, CDR2 SASEGT. This chain's CDR3 is CASSPNLGTGDYNEQFF. In nucleotides, the CDR3 is TGTGCCAGCAGCCCAAACCTCGGGACAGGAGATTACAATGAGCAGTTCTTC.

This clonotype was seen more than once but under ten times. This chain connects TRBV4-1 to TRBJ2-7, with D tentatively TRBD2 (6 bases). CDR3 length: 15 amino acids. Germline V lookup: CDR1 MGHRA, CDR2 YSYEKL. V was cut by 1 base and J by 5 bases, with 15 bases left in between. The chain's CDR3 is CASSQAGGSFNEQYF. DNA for the CDR3: TGCGCCAGCAGCCAAGCCGGGGGATCTTTTAACGAGCAGTACTTC.

This clonotype was picked up one time. The V call is TRBV6-5, the J call TRBJ1-4; tentatively, D is TRBD1 (6 bases). CDR1 is MNHEY, CDR2 SVGAGI, per germline. The CDR3 spans 15 residues. V gave up 4 bases and J gave up 6 bases, with 15 bases separating them. In DNA form, the CDR3 reads TGTGCCAGCAGTTCTCGGGTCAGGGGAGATGAAAAACTGTTTTTT. Encoded protein: CASSSRVRGDEKLFF.